A selection of T cell receptor beta chains follows, all from one sample in a study of early T cells in non-severe SARS-CoV-2 infection. TCRdb independently ran MiXCR on the 5' RACE reads; one entry per CDR3 protein. The data show tens of thousands of distinct CDR3 sequences, 8.5% to 10% seen once. Sequenced: whole blood. These receptors were obtained from an adult who was a healthcare worker with PCR-confirmed SARS-CoV-2 infection or an uninfected control (not recorded which). CDR3s include the opening cysteine and the closing phenylalanine or tryptophan. A D gene is named only where the DNA matches it firmly. Clone size is stated in some rows and not others, as once, few, many or a class when expanded.

CSARDTGGTLNTEAFF | TGCAGTGCTAGAGATACCGGGGGGACCCTGAACACTGAAGCTTTCTTT | TRBV20-1 | few | TRBJ1-1 | NA
CASSTSTHF | TGTGCCAGCAGCACATCGACCCATTTT | TRBV14 | few | TRBJ1-4 | NA
CATSSGSYGYTF | TGTGCCACCTCCTCGGGCAGCTATGGCTACACCTTC | TRBV10-3 | many | TRBJ1-2 | NA
CASRPGLDQPQHF | TGTGCCAGCAGGCCAGGGTTAGATCAGCCCCAGCATTTT | TRBV6-1 | NA | TRBJ1-5 | NA
CSVEVGSSNEQFF | TGCAGCGTTGAAGTGGGGAGTTCTAATGAGCAGTTCTTC | TRBV29-1 | NA | TRBJ2-1 | NA
CSVDRDLNQPQHF | TGCAGTGTAGACAGGGACCTCAATCAGCCCCAGCATTTT | TRBV20-1 | few | TRBJ1-5 | TRBD1
CVSSYKDRSTNYGYTF | TGTGTCAGCAGTTACAAGGACAGATCGACTAACTATGGCTACACCTTC | TRBV6-6 | few | TRBJ1-2 | NA
CASFSTDSDSAKNNEQFF | TGTGCCAGCTTTTCCACGGACAGTGATTCCGCGAAGAACAATGAGCAGTTCTTC | TRBV7-9 | many | TRBJ2-1 | NA
CASSLNTGTDAFF | TGTGCCAGCAGCCTAAACACGGGAACCGATGCTTTCTTT | TRBV7-2 | many | TRBJ1-1 | NA
CASSLSVSPEQYF | TGTGCCAGCAGCTTATCCGTTTCTCCGGAGCAGTACTTC | TRBV11-2 | many | TRBJ2-7 | NA
CASSEPGTYEQYF | TGTGCCAGCAGTGAACCCGGGACCTACGAGCAGTACTTC | TRBV25-1 | many | TRBJ2-7 | NA
CASSKQGTNYGYTF | TGTGCCAGCAGTAAACAGGGTACTAACTATGGCTACACCTTC | TRBV6-1 | many | TRBJ1-2 | NA
CASSLNREGVAFF | TGTGCCAGTAGTTTAAACAGGGAAGGCGTAGCTTTCTTT | TRBV19 | NA | TRBJ1-1 | NA
CASSLAGAGGINQPQHF | TGTGCCAGCAGCTTAGCCGGTGCGGGGGGCATCAATCAGCCCCAGCATTTT | TRBV7-8 | many | TRBJ1-5 | NA
CASSYSRINGEQFF | TGTGCCAGCAGTTACTCCAGGATAAACGGTGAGCAGTTCTTC | TRBV6-5 | few | TRBJ2-1 | NA
CASSFGGETQYF | TGTGCCAGCAGTTTCGGCGGGGAGACCCAGTACTTC | TRBV27 | NA | TRBJ2-5 | NA
CASSLQGSGQGRETQYF | TGTGCCAGCAGCTTACAGGGTTCGGGACAGGGACGAGAGACCCAGTACTTC | TRBV7-2 | many | TRBJ2-5 | TRBD1
CAITDTGGTEQYF | TGTGCCATCACCGACACGGGAGGGACCGAGCAGTACTTC | TRBV10-3 | few | TRBJ2-7 | TRBD2
CASSLETGINQPQHF | TGTGCCAGCAGCTTGGAAACAGGGATCAATCAGCCCCAGCATTTT | TRBV5-4 | few | TRBJ1-5 | NA
CASSAGLAGVGDTQYF | TGTGCCAGTAGTGCCGGACTAGCGGGAGTGGGAGATACGCAGTATTTT | TRBV19 | NA | TRBJ2-3 | TRBD2
CASSLDTPGPGDTQYF | TGTGCCAGCAGCTTAGATACTCCAGGGCCAGGGGATACGCAGTATTTT | TRBV7-2 | NA | TRBJ2-3 | NA
CASSEGAGGTDTQYF | TGTGCCAGCAGCGAGGGGGCGGGAGGTACAGATACGCAGTATTTT | TRBV21-1 | NA | TRBJ2-3 | NA
CASSLSGTGEKLFF | TGTGCCAGCAGCTTATCCGGGACAGGGGAGAAGCTGTTTTTT | TRBV7-9 | many | TRBJ2-2 | TRBD1
CASSRGQGATGELFF | TGCGCCAGCAGCCGGGGACAAGGAGCCACCGGGGAGCTGTTTTTT | TRBV4-1 | many | TRBJ2-2 | NA
CSVEREGTDTQYF | TGCAGCGTTGAGCGGGAGGGCACAGATACGCAGTATTTT | TRBV29-1 | NA | TRBJ2-3 | TRBD2
CASSPRLQGTYEQYF | TGTGCCAGCAGCCCTCGCCTTCAGGGAACCTACGAGCAGTACTTC | TRBV3-1 | few | TRBJ2-7 | NA
CASSLGGQYNEQFF | TGTGCCAGCAGCTTAGGCGGCCAGTACAATGAGCAGTTCTTC | TRBV7-2 | NA | TRBJ2-1 | NA
CASSFYGGGAFF | TGTGCCAGCAGCTTTTACGGTGGCGGAGCTTTCTTT | TRBV7-9 | many | TRBJ1-1 | NA
CAIQRGTGNTEAFF | TGTGCCATCCAACGAGGGACAGGGAACACTGAAGCTTTCTTT | TRBV7-9 | many | TRBJ1-1 | TRBD1
CASKGLTSYEQYF | TGTGCCAGCAAGGGCCTGACCTCCTACGAGCAGTACTTC | TRBV12-3/TRBV12-4 | NA | TRBJ2-7 | NA
CASSPGTDTQYF | TGTGCCAGCTCCCCCGGCACAGATACGCAGTATTTT | TRBV18 | many | TRBJ2-3 | NA
CASSLAPLTVDSGANVLTF | TGTGCCAGCAGCTTAGCGCCCCTCACGGTCGATTCTGGGGCCAACGTCCTGACTTTC | TRBV7-6 | NA | TRBJ2-6 | NA
CATSDAGKAGAATDTQYF | TGTGCCACCAGTGATGCCGGTAAGGCGGGGGCCGCCACAGATACGCAGTATTTT | TRBV24-1 | many | TRBJ2-3 | NA
CASSLGGTGAQETQYF | TGTGCCAGCAGCTTAGGGGGAACGGGAGCTCAAGAGACCCAGTACTTC | TRBV7-9 | many | TRBJ2-5 | NA
CATSGPSGLDNEQFF | TGTGCCACCAGTGGCCCTAGCGGGCTCGACAATGAGCAGTTCTTC | TRBV24-1 | many | TRBJ2-1 | TRBD2
CSVPRGEETQYF | TGCAGCGTTCCGAGGGGGGAAGAGACCCAGTACTTC | TRBV29-1 | NA | TRBJ2-5 | NA
CASSLGFNEQFF | TGTGCCAGCAGCTTGGGCTTCAATGAGCAGTTCTTC | TRBV5-4 | few | TRBJ2-1 | NA
CSATTSGRNTGELFF | TGCAGTGCGACGACTAGCGGGAGGAACACCGGGGAGCTGTTTTTT | TRBV20-1 | many | TRBJ2-2 | TRBD2
CASSLAPDRKPYNEQFF | TGTGCCAGCAGCTTAGCGCCCGACAGGAAACCCTACAATGAGCAGTTCTTC | TRBV7-2 | many | TRBJ2-1 | NA
CASSFGGGGTDTQYF | TGTGCCAGCAGCTTTGGAGGGGGCGGGACAGATACGCAGTATTTT | TRBV11-1 | many | TRBJ2-3 | NA
CASSLLNTGELFF | TGTGCCAGCAGCTTATTGAACACCGGGGAGCTGTTTTTT | TRBV7-9 | NA | TRBJ2-2 | NA
CASSSHREQYF | TGTGCCAGCAGTTCCCACCGGGAGCAGTACTTC | TRBV6-6 | few | TRBJ2-7 | NA
CASSQGVDEQYF | TGTGCCAGCAGCCAAGGAGTAGACGAGCAGTACTTC | TRBV3-1 | many | TRBJ2-7 | NA
CASSPGLAGKDTDTQYF | TGTGCCAGCAGCCCAGGGTTGGCGGGGAAGGACACAGATACGCAGTATTTT | TRBV7-9 | few | TRBJ2-3 | NA
CSVALTGGTDTQYF | TGCAGCGTTGCCTTGACAGGGGGCACAGATACGCAGTATTTT | TRBV29-1 | NA | TRBJ2-3 | TRBD1
CASSEGRYNTEAFF | TGTGCCAGCAGTGAAGGCAGGTACAACACTGAAGCTTTCTTT | TRBV6-1 | NA | TRBJ1-1 | NA
CSVVAGDVSFGYTF | TGCAGCGTTGTAGCGGGGGACGTGTCTTTTGGCTACACCTTC | TRBV29-1 | many | TRBJ1-2 | NA
CASSDTWDRDYEQYF | TGTGCCAGCAGTGATACGTGGGACAGGGACTACGAGCAGTACTTC | TRBV6-1 | NA | TRBJ2-7 | TRBD1